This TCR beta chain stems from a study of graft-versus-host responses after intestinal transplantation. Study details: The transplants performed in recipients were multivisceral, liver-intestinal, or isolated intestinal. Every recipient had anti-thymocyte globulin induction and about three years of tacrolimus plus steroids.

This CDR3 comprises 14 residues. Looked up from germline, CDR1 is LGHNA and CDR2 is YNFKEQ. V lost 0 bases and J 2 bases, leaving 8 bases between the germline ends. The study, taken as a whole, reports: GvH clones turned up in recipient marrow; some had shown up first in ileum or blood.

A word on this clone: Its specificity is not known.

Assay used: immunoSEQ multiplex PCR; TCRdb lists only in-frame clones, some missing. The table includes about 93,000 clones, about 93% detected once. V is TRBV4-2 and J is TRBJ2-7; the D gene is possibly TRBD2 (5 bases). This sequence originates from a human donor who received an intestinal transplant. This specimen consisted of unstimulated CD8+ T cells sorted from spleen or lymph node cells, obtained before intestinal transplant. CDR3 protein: CASSQEWRAYEQYF. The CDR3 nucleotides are TGTGCCAGCAGCCAAGAATGGCGGGCCTACGAGCAGTACTTC.